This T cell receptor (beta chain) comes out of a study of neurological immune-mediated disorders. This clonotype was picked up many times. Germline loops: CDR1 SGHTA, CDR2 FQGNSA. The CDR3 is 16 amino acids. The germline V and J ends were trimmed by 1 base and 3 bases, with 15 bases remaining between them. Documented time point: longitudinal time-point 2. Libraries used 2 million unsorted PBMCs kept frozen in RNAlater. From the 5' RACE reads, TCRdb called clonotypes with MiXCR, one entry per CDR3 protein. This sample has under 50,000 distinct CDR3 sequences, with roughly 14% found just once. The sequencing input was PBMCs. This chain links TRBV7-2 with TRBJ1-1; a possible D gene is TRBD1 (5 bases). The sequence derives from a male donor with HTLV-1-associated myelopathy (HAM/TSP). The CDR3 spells CASSLVSGAGDTEAFF. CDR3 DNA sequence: TGTGCCAGCAGCTTAGTTAGCGGGGCTGGGGACACTGAAGCTTTCTTT.